A single sample gave rise to the 18 T cell receptor beta chains below, sequenced in a study of T cells in localized non-small cell lung cancer. Generated by immunoSEQ multiplex PCR, the TCRdb table keeps only in-frame clones and is missing some. The table has more than 15,000 clones, about 88% seen once; the top ten hold approximately 9.1%. The sample consisted of peripheral blood, taken before any cancer treatment. The receptors stem from a man aged 40-75 years with stage I lung adenocarcinoma.

The genes are TRBV7-8 and TRBJ1-1; TRBD1 aligns across 7 bases. There are 15 residues in the CDR3. CDR1 is SGHVS and CDR2 is FQNEAQ in the germline V gene. V lost 3 bases to trimming and J lost 5 bases; unmatched junction nucleotides: 9. The CDR3 reads CASSFIEGAGTEAFF. The CDR3 DNA sequence: TGTGCCAGCAGCTTTATAGAGGGGGCCGGGACTGAAGCTTTCTTT. Combining the CDR3 with reference TRBV7-8 and TRBJ1-1 gives the whole variable domain GAGVSQSPRYKVAKRGQDVALRCDPISGHVSLFWYQQALGQGPEFLTYFQNEAQLDKSGLPSDRFFAERPEGSVSTLKIQRTQQEDSAVYLCASSFIEGAGTEAFFGQGTRLTVV.

The chain uses TRBV13 and TRBJ2-1; 7 bases are a match to TRBD1. This CDR3 is built from 16 residues. The J segment lost 1 base and the V segment lost 3 bases, leaving 6 bases of the junction unmatched. The germline V gene has CDR1 PRHDT and CDR2 FYEKMQ (reference sequence). CDR3 amino acids: CASSFTLQGSYNEQFF. CDR3 bases: TGTGCCAGCAGCTTCACTCTACAGGGGTCCTACAATGAGCAGTTCTTC.

Only one count was recorded for this clone. This chain joins TRBV19 and TRBJ1-5; D unresolved. The length of the CDR3 is 15 residues. Trimming took off 3 bases at V and 0 bases at J, with 9 bases between the two ends. From germline, CDR1 is LNHDA and CDR2 SQIVND (reference sequence). CDR3 nucleotide sequence: TGTGCCAGTAGTATGGCGGGGTATAGCAATCAGCCCCAGCATTTT. Its protein is CASSMAGYSNQPQHF.

The chain recombines TRBV15 with TRBJ1-6, with 8 nucleotides matching TRBD1. CDR3 size: 19 residues. Looked up from germline, CDR1 is LNHNV and CDR2 is YYDKDF (reference sequence). The trim removed 0 bases at V and 10 bases at J, leaving 17 bases unmatched. Written as DNA, the CDR3 is TGTGCCACCAGCAGAGATCCTGTATATTTGGACAGGGAGAGCTCACCCCTCCACTTT. Its translation is CATSRDPVYLDRESSPLHF.

The chain employs TRBV7-9 and TRBJ2-7; TRBD2 agrees at 9 bases. The CDR3 runs to 14 residues. V dropped 5 bases and J dropped 3; count of bases not matched to a gene: 5. Germline loops: CDR1 SEHNR, CDR2 FQNEAQ (reference sequence). CDR3 DNA: TGTGCCAGCAGCCGTAGCGGGAGCGTCTACGAGCAGTACTTC. Translation: CASSRSGSVYEQYF. Full variable domain (rest looked up from reference TRBV7-9 and TRBJ2-7): DTGVSQNPRHKITKRGQNVTFRCDPISEHNRLYWYRQTLGQGPEFLTYFQNEAQLEKSRLLSDRFSAERPKGSFSTLEIQRTEQGDSAMYLCASSRSGSVYEQYFGPGTRLTVT.

The gene calls are TRBV11-2 and TRBJ2-3; possibly TRBD1 or TRBD2 for D (5 bases each). Germline CDR1 is SGHAT and CDR2 is FQNNGV. Between the trimmed V and J ends, which lost 5 bases and 3 bases, there was a span of 21 bases. The CDR3 sequence is 17 residues long. CDR3 loop: CASSRGDGPPLTDTQYF. DNA of the CDR3: TGTGCCAGCAGCCGAGGGGACGGGCCCCCGCTGACAGATACGCAGTATTTT.

The chain uses TRBV9 and TRBJ2-1; D gene ambiguous. The CDR3 has 15 residues. Germline CDR1 reads SGDLS; CDR2 reads YYNGEE. The germline V and J ends were trimmed by 0 bases and 4 bases, with 11 bases remaining between them. CDR3 bases: TGTGCCAGCAGCGTAGCGACTGGCCTATACAATGAGCAGTTCTTC. Translated: CASSVATGLYNEQFF.

V gene TRBV30 combines with J gene TRBJ1-6; possible D gene TRBD1, 5 bases. The CDR3 contains 16 residues. V was clipped by 4 bases and J by 8 bases, with 21 bases between them. Germline CDR1 GTSNPN, CDR2 SVGIG (reference sequence). CDR3 nucleotide sequence: TGTGCCTGGACCACCACGGGGGGTGCAGGCGATTCACCCCTCCACTTT. Translating it yields CAWTTTGGAGDSPLHF.

The chain has TRBV27 and TRBJ2-2; D uncertain. The germline gives CDR1 MNHEY, CDR2 SMNVEV (reference sequence). V dropped 3 bases and J dropped 8 bases, with 10 bases sitting between them. This CDR3 is built from 13 residues. CDR3 sequence (DNA): TGTGCCAGCAGTTTCTCCCTATCTGGGGAGCTGTTTTTT. It codes for CASSFSLSGELFF.

This clone was observed a handful of times. This sequence joins TRBV9 and TRBJ1-1, with D unclear. The CDR3 has 15 amino acids. The V end lost 0 bases, the J end lost 1 base, and 10 bases lay between the germline ends. Germline V gene lookup returns CDR1 SGDLS and CDR2 YYNGEE. DNA for the CDR3: TGTGCCAGCAGCGTAGAGCGGGGTTGGAACACTGAAGCTTTCTTT. Translation gives CASSVERGWNTEAFF.

The rearrangement links TRBV5-1 to TRBJ1-1; D remains ambiguous. CDR1 is SGHRS and CDR2 is YFSETQ in the germline V gene. This CDR3 contains 12 residues. With 0 bases removed from V and 3 bases from J, the gap between germline ends came to 3 bases. This CDR3 reads CASSLGDTEAFF. The CDR3 DNA reads as TGCGCCAGCAGCTTGGGGGACACTGAAGCTTTCTTT.

This chain uses TRBV7-2 with TRBJ2-7; a possible D gene is TRBD2 (5 bases). This CDR3 spans 14 amino acids. Germline values: CDR1 SGHTA, CDR2 FQGNSA. Trimming removed 5 bases from V and 3 bases from J, with 14 bases in between. CDR3 nucleotides: TGTGCCAGCAGCCCACGGGGATTAGGCTACGAGCAGTACTTC. Protein: CASSPRGLGYEQYF.

V is TRBV11-2 and J is TRBJ1-1; 8 bases agree with TRBD1. The CDR3 loop spans 15 amino acids. With 6 bases clipped from V and 5 bases from J, the junction kept 11 bases outside the gene matches. From germline, CDR1 is SGHAT and CDR2 FQNNGV. Written as DNA, the CDR3 is TGTGCCAGCAGTACTGCGGACAGGGTGGGGACTGAAGCTTTCTTT. Encoded protein: CASSTADRVGTEAFF.

The chain uses TRBV6-1 and TRBJ1-5; D not certain. V lost 0 bases and J lost 6, with 6 bases in between. From germline, CDR1 is MNHNS and CDR2 SASEGT. The CDR3 sequence is 13 residues long. The CDR3 loop reads CASSEAPSQPQHF. DNA of the CDR3: TGTGCCAGCAGTGAAGCCCCGAGTCAGCCCCAGCATTTT.

For the CDR3, the DNA is TGTGCCAGCAGCTTGAGGGAGGGGGCGGGCACTGAAGCTTTCTTT. Translated, it gives CASSLREGAGTEAFF. V gene TRBV5-5 combines with J gene TRBJ1-1; TRBD1 matches at 7 bases. The CDR3 sequence is 15 residues long. V lost 1 base, J lost 4 bases, and 7 bases stayed unmatched. Germline CDR1 SGHKS, CDR2 YYEKEE (reference sequence).

The chain combines TRBV14 with TRBJ2-1, with D hard to call. Between the trimmed V and J ends, which lost 4 bases and 7 bases, there was a span of 5 bases. The CDR3 covers 11 residues. Germline V gene sequence: CDR1 SGHDN, CDR2 FVKESK. This chain's CDR3 is CASSRINEQFF. The CDR3 DNA reads as TGTGCCAGCAGCCGGATTAATGAGCAGTTCTTC.

V and J are TRBV4-1 and TRBJ2-3, with D perhaps matching TRBD1 (5 bases). CDR1 MGHRA and CDR2 YSYEKL come from the germline V gene. This CDR3 has 16 amino acids. The V end was cut by 0 bases, the J end by 5 bases, with 15 bases between. The CDR3: CASSQEGPRLQDTQYF. The CDR3 DNA follows: TGCGCCAGCAGCCAAGAGGGGCCCCGACTGCAAGATACGCAGTATTTT.

V is TRBV30 and J is TRBJ1-5, with 7 bases that match TRBD1. V gave up 2 bases and J gave up 5 bases; unmatched junction bases: 9. CDR1 and CDR2 (germline): GTSNPN, SVGIG (reference sequence). This CDR3 is 15 amino acids long. The CDR3 spells CAWSTRQGWDQPQHF. CDR3 coding DNA: TGTGCCTGGAGTACACGACAGGGATGGGATCAGCCCCAGCATTTT.